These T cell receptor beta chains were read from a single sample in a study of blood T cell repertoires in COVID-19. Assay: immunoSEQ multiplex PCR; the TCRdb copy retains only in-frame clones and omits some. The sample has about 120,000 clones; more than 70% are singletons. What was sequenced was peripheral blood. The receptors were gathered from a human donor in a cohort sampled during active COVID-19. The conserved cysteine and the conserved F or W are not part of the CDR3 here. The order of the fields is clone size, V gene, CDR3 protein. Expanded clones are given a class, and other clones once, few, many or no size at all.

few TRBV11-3 ASSLRGSYEQY
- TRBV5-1 ASSLRLAGGNPLPSSYEQY
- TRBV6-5 ASSYLGTSGSGEQY
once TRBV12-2 ASRFRLVIYEQY
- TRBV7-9 ASSARDRGSYEQY
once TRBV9 ASSVIQGPGNTIY
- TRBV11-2 ASSLGGGSIYEQY
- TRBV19 ASSIGSGSGNTIY
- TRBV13 ASSLVTSVYEQY
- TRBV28 ASSSPRDTQGEQY
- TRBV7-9 ASSSQGRNTIY
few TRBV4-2 ASSQTRGGGFNEQF
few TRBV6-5 ATGQGGTEAF
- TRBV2 ASSAGRGASYNEQF
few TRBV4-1 ASSHSSGSPTLETQY
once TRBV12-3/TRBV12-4 ASRDNVNTEAF
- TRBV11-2 ASSLPDRFYGYT
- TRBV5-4 ASSPLGVRQY
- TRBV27 ATSGEGNEKLF
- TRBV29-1 SVRDRSYEQY
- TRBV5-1 ASSLGRVEQY
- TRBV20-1 SAKGQAEAF
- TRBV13 ASSLGGGSSPLH
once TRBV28 ASKHPGLAGVFAY
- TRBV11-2 ASSSTGGGTNEKLF
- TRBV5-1 ASSLVQGTDTQY
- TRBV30 ASDREGEKLF
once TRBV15 ATSRKRRLAGGPTVEQY
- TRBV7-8 ASSLVRSSGDSYEQY
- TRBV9 ASSVEGVTSPNF
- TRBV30 AWNGDREARRAF
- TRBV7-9 ASSMGAYEQY
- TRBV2 ASAGTVNTGELF
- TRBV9 ASSIDTTLRANTIY
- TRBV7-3 ASSSQGDTEAF
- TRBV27 ASSFGGASYEQY
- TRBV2 ASSARGVPQH
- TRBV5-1 ASSFPGGSGYT
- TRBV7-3 ASSLSGEGQDTQY
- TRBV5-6 ASSLQGTEAF
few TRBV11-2 ASSLEGKEGQPQH
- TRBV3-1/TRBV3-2 ASSLQVVDGYT
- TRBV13 ASSYEKDTEAF
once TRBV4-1 ASSQDTGTETQY
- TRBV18 ASSPTGQGVEYSPLH
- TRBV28 ASSFGVAGTYEQY
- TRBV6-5 ATSDGNEQY
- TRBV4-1 ASSQMDSSYEQY
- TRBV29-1 SVEAGYNQPQH
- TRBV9 ASSVEILSSPLH
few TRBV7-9 ASSAQGALNTEAF
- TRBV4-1 ASSQDTHLTTSGGAENEQY
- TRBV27 ASSPPTGLNTEAF
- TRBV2 ASSEDRGYEQY
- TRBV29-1 SVEGQGYEQY
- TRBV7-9 ASSFRTGARGANVLT
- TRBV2 ASRQGVYEQY